This T cell receptor (beta chain) originates from a study of T cell repertoires in cytomegalovirus infection. At the level of the study: As its CMV epitopes, the study selected recently identified HLA-C-restricted and well-studied HLA-B-restricted targets. From public TCR beta signatures came an indication of both CMV infection and matching HLA type.

Trimming left V 7 bases short and J 0 bases short, with 13 bases between. The CDR3 has 15 amino acids. Per the germline V gene, CDR1 is LNHDA and CDR2 is SQIVND (reference sequence). Study-level points and caveats: CMV-specific HLA-C-restricted TCR beta clonotypes dominated the ex vivo response. Totalled public TCR beta family frequency picked out people who carried CMV plus the relevant HLA.

Via MiXCR, TCRdb re-called the reads, giving one row per CDR3 protein. The profile shows hundreds of thousands of distinct CDR3 sequences, 30% to 35% of them singletons. This clonotype was counted only a few times. The target antigen is unknown. This chain connects TRBV19 to TRBJ1-3; TRBD1 might be the D (6 bases). The material was cultured PBMCs, obtained from culture after CMV antigen stimulation. The TCR comes from a human donor in good health (CMV status not recorded). Some clones in this sample may be carry-over from other donors' samples. DNA of the CDR3: TGTGCCAGTACTACGGACAGAAACTCTGGAAACACCATATATTTT. Translating gives CASTTDRNSGNTIYF. The full variable domain, rest sourced from reference TRBV19 and TRBJ1-3, is DGGITQSPKYLFRKEGQNVTLSCEQNLNHDAMYWYRQDPGQGLRLIYYSQIVNDFQKGDIAEGYSVSREKKESFPLTVTSAQKNPTAFYLCASTTDRNSGNTIYFGEGSWLTVV.